This T cell receptor (beta chain) originates from a study of cytomegalovirus exposure and HLA in healthy donors. PCR employed 60 Vbeta and 13 Jbeta primers. Some clones are missing from TCRdb's copy, which holds only in-frame ones; the method was immunoSEQ multiplex PCR. This table holds more than 130,000 clones, over 75% found once. Sample: PBMCs. This clonotype originated in a man aged 25 to 40 in good health and CMV-seronegative.

The CDR3 loop reads CATSRVSTGRSYTF. The DNA for the CDR3 is TGTGCCACCAGCAGAGTCTCTACGGGGAGGAGCTACACCTTC. The V call is TRBV15, the J call TRBJ1-2; unclear D gene. The germline V gene encodes CDR1 LNHNV and CDR2 YYDKDF (reference sequence). The CDR3 consists of 14 residues. V was shortened by 1 base and J by 9 bases, with 15 bases between the two germline ends.